This T cell receptor beta chain came from a study of Ad26.COV2.S vaccination and SARS-CoV-2 variants. Overall study context: Administration of Ad26.COV2.S was intramuscular, either once or twice 56 days apart.

With respect to this clone: The antigen is unknown.

Points from the study as a whole: It was found that vaccine and placebo recipients had similar non-spike TCR breadth.

Documented treatment: about 20 received Ad26.COV2.S at low or high dose, single or two shots; about 5 received placebo; per-sample allocation not given. It was on day 63 after the first vaccine or placebo injection that samples were taken. This person who donated was an adult of 18-55 years in Boston. The data were produced by immunoSEQ multiplex PCR, yet TCRdb's version contains in-frame clones alone and is incomplete. The table shows around 450,000 clones, with roughly nine tenths occurring only once. The clonotype comes from a person between 18 and 65 years old who received the Ad26.COV2.S COVID-19 vaccine or a placebo. The material sequenced was peripheral blood, taken in a trial of Ad26.COV2.S vaccine versus placebo.

The CDR3 loop reads CSASSFGTASTDTQYF. Here the CDR3 DNA reads TGCAGTGCCAGTAGCTTTGGGACAGCGAGCACAGATACGCAGTATTTT. J is TRBJ2-3 and V is TRBV20-1, with 7 nucleotides matching TRBD1. The CDR3 consists of 16 residues. CDR1 is DFQATT, CDR2 SNEGSKA, per germline (reference sequence). With 6 bases clipped from V and 0 bases from J, the junction kept 12 bases outside the gene matches.